The present T cell receptor beta chain was sequenced within a study of PD-L1 blockade in urothelial cancer. The wider study: Blood analysis occurred 3 weeks (second dose) and 6 weeks after treatment start. There were a median of around 140,000 T cells in blood samples.

The protocol was immunoSEQ multiplex PCR, while the TCRdb copy is restricted to in-frame clones and leaves out a portion. Among roughly 24,000 clones, 70% to 90% were seen once, and the ten largest hold 25% to 40%. Germline trimming cut 5 bases from V and 5 bases from J; bases unmatched to any gene: 8. Germline V gives CDR1 MNHEY, CDR2 SMNVEV (reference sequence). The CDR3 has 15 amino acids. This chain links TRBV27 with TRBJ2-5; 10 bases map to TRBD2. The sample in question was PBMCs, obtained around atezolizumab (anti-PD-L1) treatment. This clonotype was obtained from a man in his 60s with urothelial cancer. CDR3 nucleotide sequence: TGTGCCAGCAGTCGTAGCGGGGGGCGGTTGGAGACCCAGTACTTC. As protein: CASSRSGGRLETQYF.